A single sample is the source of the 32 T cell receptor beta chains below, sequenced in a study of identical twins. Via MiXCR, TCRdb re-called the 5' RACE reads, giving one row per CDR3 protein. The sample has nearly 900,000 distinct CDR3 sequences, about 12% seen once; the top ten hold about 1.6%. A further study also used this sample, focusing on yellow fever vaccine responses in identical twins.

The sample taken for sequencing was PBMCs. These receptors were obtained from a woman younger than 35 in good health.

The CDR3 DNA reads as TGTGCCACCAGCAGAGATAGGACAGGGTCTGGAGATACGCAGTATTTT. The encoded protein is CATSRDRTGSGDTQYF. The chain carries TRBV15 and TRBJ2-3, with 8 bases identical to TRBD1. Trimming at V came to 0 bases and at J to 5 bases, leaving 7 bases not matched to a gene. The CDR3 runs 16 residues. Germline V gene sequence: CDR1 LNHNV, CDR2 YYDKDF (reference sequence).

The genes are TRBV4-1 and TRBJ2-1, with 12 bases aligning to TRBD2. The V segment lost 1 base and the J segment 9 bases; nucleotides outside the gene matches: 13. The CDR3 is made up of 18 amino acids. Germline V gene sequence: CDR1 MGHRA, CDR2 YSYEKL. The DNA of the CDR3 is TGCGCCAGCAGCCAAGTTGGGAGAACTAGCGGGAGGATTGGTGAGCAGTTCTTC. As protein: CASSQVGRTSGRIGEQFF.

The sample holds many counts of this clonotype. The J gene is TRBJ2-2, the V gene TRBV10-3; 7 bases line up with TRBD1. V lost 6 bases, J lost 2 bases, and 3 bases stayed unmatched. Germline lookup yields CDR1 ENHRY and CDR2 SYGVKD. The CDR3 is made up of 14 amino acids. In DNA, the CDR3 is TGTGCCATCAGGGCAGGGGGAAACACCGGGGAGCTGTTTTTT. Its translation: CAIRAGGNTGELFF.

This clonotype was counted between two and nine times. The CDR3 is CSAKRAAVYNEQFF. CDR3 bases: TGCAGTGCTAAAAGAGCGGCCGTTTACAATGAGCAGTTCTTC. The V call is TRBV20-1, the J call TRBJ2-1, with D perhaps TRBD2 (5 bases). V lost 4 bases and J 4 bases, leaving 14 bases between the germline ends. The CDR3 sequence is 14 residues long. Germline-derived CDR1 and CDR2 are DFQATT and SNEGSKA (reference sequence).

The chain uses TRBV7-2 and TRBJ2-1; weak D call: TRBD2 (5 bases). The length of the CDR3 is 16 residues. The germline V gene encodes CDR1 SGHTA and CDR2 FQGNSA. V lost 1 base, J lost 7 bases, and 17 bases lay in between. The CDR3, as DNA: TGTGCCAGCAGCTTAGGGTTTTCACCTTCGGGAAATGAGCAGTTCTTC. As protein: CASSLGFSPSGNEQFF.

This rearrangement joins TRBV28 to TRBJ1-3; no reliable D call. This CDR3 has 15 amino acids. The V end was cut by 4 bases, the J end by 6 bases, with 16 bases between. In germline, CDR1 is MDHEN, CDR2 SYDVKM. CDR3 in amino acids: CASSSIGSPLNTIYF. CDR3 bases: TGTGCCAGCAGTTCTATAGGGAGTCCTCTAAACACCATATATTTT.

This clonotype was observed many times. V usage is TRBV28 and J usage is TRBJ1-2; no clear D gene. The V end lost 6 bases, the J end lost 2 bases, and 13 bases lay between the germline ends. This CDR3 spans 14 amino acids. Per the germline V gene, CDR1 is MDHEN and CDR2 is SYDVKM. CDR3 in amino acids: CASSPDLRNYGYTF. Written as DNA, the CDR3 is TGTGCCAGCAGCCCAGACCTCAGAAACTATGGCTACACCTTC.

The chain uses TRBV5-1 and TRBJ1-2; 7 bases are shared with TRBD1. The CDR3 contains 15 residues. Germline-derived CDR1 and CDR2 are SGHRS and YFSETQ. The V segment lost 4 bases and the J segment 0 bases; nucleotides outside the gene matches: 6. CDR3 coding DNA: TGCGCCAGCAGCGAGGCAGGGGGAACTAACTATGGCTACACCTTC. Encoded protein: CASSEAGGTNYGYTF.

The sample holds many counts of this clonotype. The chain employs TRBV20-1 and TRBJ2-1; 13 nucleotides agree with TRBD2. The CDR3 extends over 18 amino acids. Per the germline V gene, CDR1 is DFQATT and CDR2 is SNEGSKA (reference sequence). J lost 10 bases, V lost 5 bases, and 20 bases had no gene match. This chain's CDR3 is CSAEGRTSGGPPEEEQFF. Here the CDR3 DNA reads TGCAGTGCTGAGGGGCGGACTAGCGGGGGTCCCCCGGAGGAGGAGCAGTTCTTC.

This clonotype has only a few counts. This chain links TRBV6-5 with TRBJ2-1; either TRBD1 or TRBD2 may fit D (6 bases each). V was pared by 6 bases and J by 10 bases, with 13 bases between. Germline V gives CDR1 MNHEY, CDR2 SVGAGI. The CDR3 loop spans 12 amino acids. The CDR3 nucleotides read TGTGCCAGCAGGCCGGGGGCGGGGGAGCAGTTCTTC. Protein sequence: CASRPGAGEQFF.

In this sample, this clonotype turned up a few times. The chain combines TRBV28 with TRBJ2-7, with 11 bases fitting TRBD2. The germline V gene has CDR1 MDHEN and CDR2 SYDVKM. The CDR3 totals 15 residues. J was trimmed by 6 bases and V by 3 bases; bases with no gene match: 7. CDR3 amino acids: CASSFRLAGQVEQYF. The CDR3 nucleotides read TGTGCCAGCAGTTTCCGACTAGCGGGGCAAGTCGAGCAGTACTTC. The full variable domain, completed using reference TRBV28 and TRBJ2-7, is DVKVTQSSRYLVKRTGEKVFLECVQDMDHENMFWYRQDPGLGLRLIYFSYDVKMKEKGDIPEGYSVSREKKERFSLILESASTNQTSMYLCASSFRLAGQVEQYFGPGTRLTVT.

The chain recombines TRBV4-1 with TRBJ1-2, with D unclear. This CDR3 is 13 amino acids long. V lost 1 base and J lost 4, with 7 bases in between. The germline gives CDR1 MGHRA, CDR2 YSYEKL. The CDR3 DNA is TGCGCCAGCAGCCAAGGATCGGTCTATGGCTACACCTTC. Amino acid sequence: CASSQGSVYGYTF.

This clonotype was observed a few times. This chain joins TRBV19 and TRBJ2-6; 7 bases agree with TRBD2. Trimming cost V 3 bases and J 2 bases; bases outside gene matches: 7. The CDR3 covers 17 residues. Per the germline V gene, CDR1 is LNHDA and CDR2 is SQIVND (reference sequence). DNA of the CDR3: TGTGCCAGTAGTATTCGGGGAGGGACTACTGGGGCCAACGTCCTGACTTTC. It encodes CASSIRGGTTGANVLTF.

This sequence joins TRBV19 and TRBJ2-3, with D perhaps TRBD2 (5 bases). The CDR3 extends over 14 amino acids. Germline loops: CDR1 LNHDA, CDR2 SQIVND (reference sequence). With 3 bases removed from V and 0 bases from J, the gap between germline ends came to 7 bases. This CDR3 reads CASSIRGSTDTQYF. The CDR3 bases are TGTGCCAGTAGTATCCGGGGTAGCACAGATACGCAGTATTTT.

This clonotype occurred a few times. This chain uses TRBV7-6 with TRBJ2-1; TRBD2 aligns across 10 bases. CDR3 length: 12 amino acids. Germline V gene data show CDR1 as SGHVS and CDR2 as FNYEAQ. Trimming at V came to 5 bases and at J to 10 bases, leaving 2 bases not matched to a gene. In DNA, the CDR3 is TGTGCCAGCAGCACGGGACTAGCGGAGCAGTTCTTC. Translated, it gives CASSTGLAEQFF.

The chain employs TRBV6-5 and TRBJ1-1; D gene unclear. V was trimmed by 2 bases and J by 11 bases, leaving 15 bases between them. In germline, CDR1 is MNHEY, CDR2 SVGAGI. CDR3 length: 13 amino acids. CDR3 coding DNA: TGTGCCAGCAGTTACGAGAGGCAGGAGCACGCTTTCTTT. Its protein is CASSYERQEHAFF.

DNA of the CDR3: TGCAGTGCTAGCAGTACAGCCCTCGGAGAGACCCAGTACTTC. This translates into CSASSTALGETQYF. The chain has TRBV20-1 and TRBJ2-5; no firm D call. CDR3 length: 14 amino acids. Trimming took off 3 bases at V and 4 bases at J, with 15 bases between the two ends. CDR1 is DFQATT and CDR2 is SNEGSKA in the germline V gene (reference sequence).

This clonotype showed up just a few times. V is TRBV6-1 and J is TRBJ1-2, with TRBD1 matching 7 bases. The V and J ends lost 6 bases and 2 bases, in that order; junction bases with no gene match: 6. This CDR3 contains 14 residues. Germline V CDR1 and CDR2: MNHNS, SASEGT. The CDR3 sequence is CASRGPGQNYGYTF. In nucleotides, the CDR3 is TGTGCCAGCAGAGGACCGGGACAGAACTATGGCTACACCTTC.

This chain's CDR3 is CASSGTTNNEQFF. CDR3 coding DNA: TGTGCCAGCAGCGGTACTACTAACAATGAGCAGTTCTTC. The chain uses TRBV5-5 and TRBJ2-1, with D hard to call. Trimming shortened V by 4 bases and J by 5 bases, and 10 bases separated the two germline ends. Germline assignment: CDR1 SGHKS and CDR2 YYEKEE (reference sequence). The CDR3 extends over 13 amino acids.

This clonotype has just a few counts. The genes are TRBV11-2 and TRBJ1-6; D uncertain. Germline values: CDR1 SGHAT, CDR2 FQNNGV. V lost 2 bases to trimming and J lost 4 bases, with 6 bases between them. The length of the CDR3 is 14 residues. The CDR3, as DNA: TGTGCCAGCAGCTTATTTCGGTATAATTCACCCCTCCACTTT. Its protein is CASSLFRYNSPLHF.

The genes are TRBV7-9 and TRBJ2-7, with a possible D match to TRBD1 (5 bases). Looked up from germline, CDR1 is SEHNR and CDR2 is FQNEAQ (reference sequence). V was pared by 4 bases and J by 4 bases, with 14 bases between. The CDR3 covers 14 residues. The CDR3 spells CASSSDTRAYEQYV. In DNA form, the CDR3 reads TGTGCCAGCAGCTCGGACACCCGGGCGTACGAGCAGTACGTC.

The count of this clonotype is one. V gene TRBV3-1 combines with J gene TRBJ2-1; D unresolved. V was clipped by 0 bases and J by 5 bases, with 11 bases between them. The length of the CDR3 is 15 residues. The germline V gene encodes CDR1 LGHDT and CDR2 YNNKEL (reference sequence). The CDR3 DNA is TGTGCCAGCAGCCAAGATCAGGCGCCTCACAATGAGCAGTTCTTC. This sequence encodes CASSQDQAPHNEQFF.

The chain combines TRBV11-3 with TRBJ2-1; 13 bases line up with TRBD2. The V gene's germline CDR1 is SGHNT and CDR2 YENEEA. V lost 5 bases to trimming and J lost 5 bases; unmatched junction nucleotides: 9. The CDR3 is made up of 17 amino acids. The CDR3 sequence: CASSPATSGGPNNEQFF. CDR3 nucleotide sequence: TGTGCCAGCAGCCCTGCGACTAGCGGGGGGCCAAACAATGAGCAGTTCTTC.

The rearrangement links TRBV6-5 to TRBJ1-1; no reliable D call. The CDR3 covers 15 residues. Trimming removed 2 bases at V and 3 bases at J, with 13 bases between. Germline V gives CDR1 MNHEY, CDR2 SVGAGI. CDR3 loop: CASSYRSPEYTEAFF. The CDR3, as DNA: TGTGCCAGCAGTTACAGATCGCCCGAGTACACTGAAGCTTTCTTT.

This chain joins TRBV7-9 and TRBJ2-7, with D tentatively TRBD1 (6 bases). V shed 1 base and J shed 6 bases, with 10 bases lying between them. CDR1 is SEHNR, CDR2 FQNEAQ, per germline (reference sequence). This CDR3 comprises 13 residues. The CDR3, as DNA: TGTGCCAGCAGCTTAGGACAGGACTTCGAGCAGTACTTC. Amino acids: CASSLGQDFEQYF.

This clonotype has more than one count but fewer than ten. This chain links TRBV10-3 with TRBJ2-7, with D uncertain. V dropped 2 bases and J dropped 2 bases, with 10 bases sitting between them. Germline CDR1 and CDR2: ENHRY and SYGVKD. The CDR3 is 14 amino acids. DNA of the CDR3: TGTGCCATCAGTGAGGCCGGTGCAGCCTACGAGCAGTACGTC. It translates to CAISEAGAAYEQYV.

This clonotype was counted only a few times. The chain uses TRBV29-1 and TRBJ2-1; the D gene is possibly TRBD1 (6 bases). CDR1 is SQVTM, CDR2 ANQGSEA, per germline. CDR3 length: 16 amino acids. V was cut by 5 bases and J by 1 base, with 18 bases left in between. CDR3: CSVTIQGQLSYNEQFF. In DNA form, the CDR3 reads TGCAGCGTTACCATACAGGGTCAGTTGTCCTACAATGAGCAGTTCTTC.

This clonotype has more than one count but fewer than ten. V usage is TRBV3-1 and J usage is TRBJ2-7; possibly TRBD1 for D (6 bases). Germline loops: CDR1 LGHDT, CDR2 YNNKEL (reference sequence). Trimming took 4 bases from V and 2 from J, leaving 21 bases between them. This CDR3 spans 17 amino acids. The CDR3 DNA reads as TGTGCCAGCAGCCGGAACCCGGGACATTTGCAGCCCTACGAGCAGTACTTC. Residues: CASSRNPGHLQPYEQYF.

The rearrangement joins TRBV28 to TRBJ1-4, with unresolved D. From germline, CDR1 is MDHEN and CDR2 SYDVKM. The CDR3 length is 16 residues. V gave up 2 bases and J gave up 7 bases, with 17 bases separating them. CDR3 sequence reads: CASSLKGYGRIEKLFF. The CDR3 DNA reads as TGTGCCAGCAGTTTAAAAGGATACGGACGTATTGAAAAACTGTTTTTT.

This clonotype was seen ten or more times. This chain uses TRBV29-1 with TRBJ2-2; unclear D gene. This CDR3 contains 12 residues. The V end lost 4 bases, the J end lost 4 bases, and 7 bases lay between the germline ends. Germline values: CDR1 SQVTM, CDR2 ANQGSEA. CDR3 residues: CSVALGTGELFF. CDR3 sequence (DNA): TGCAGCGTTGCCTTAGGCACCGGGGAGCTGTTTTTT.

There are many counts of this clonotype. This chain uses TRBV4-1 with TRBJ2-1; perhaps TRBD2 as D (5 bases). Per the germline V gene, CDR1 is MGHRA and CDR2 is YSYEKL. This CDR3 has 13 residues. The germline V and J ends were trimmed by 5 bases and 8 bases, with 13 bases remaining between them. DNA for the CDR3: TGCGCCAGCAGCTCTCCGGGGTTGGATGAGCAGTTCTTC. It encodes CASSSPGLDEQFF.

The table lists this clonotype with many counts. The chain joins TRBV10-3 to TRBJ2-1, with D tentatively TRBD1 (5 bases). V dropped 8 bases and J dropped 1 base, with 12 bases sitting between them. CDR1 is ENHRY, CDR2 SYGVKD, per germline. The CDR3 is made up of 14 amino acids. CDR3 amino acids: CAIGQGLSYNEQFF. CDR3 bases: TGTGCCATCGGCCAGGGCCTTTCCTACAATGAGCAGTTCTTC.